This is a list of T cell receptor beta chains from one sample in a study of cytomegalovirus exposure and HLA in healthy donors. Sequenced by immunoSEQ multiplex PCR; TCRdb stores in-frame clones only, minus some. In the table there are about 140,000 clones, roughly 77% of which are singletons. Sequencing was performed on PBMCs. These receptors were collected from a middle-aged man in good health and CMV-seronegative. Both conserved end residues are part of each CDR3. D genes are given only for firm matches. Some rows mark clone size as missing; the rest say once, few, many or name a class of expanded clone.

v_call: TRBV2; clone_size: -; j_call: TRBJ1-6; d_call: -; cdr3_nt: TGTGCCAGCATCCCGCGGCGGGGCGCGAATTCACCCCTCCACTTT; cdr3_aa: CASIPRRGANSPLHF
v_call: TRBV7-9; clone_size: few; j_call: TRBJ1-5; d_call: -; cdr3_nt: TGTGCCAGCAGCTTAGACAAAGGGGGGGAGGATCAGCCCCAGCATTTT; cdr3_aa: CASSLDKGGEDQPQHF
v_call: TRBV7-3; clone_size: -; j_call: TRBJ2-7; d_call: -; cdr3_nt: TGTGCCAGCAGCCCACGCGGGGATTTATCTTCCTACGAGCAGTACTTC; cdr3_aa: CASSPRGDLSSYEQYF
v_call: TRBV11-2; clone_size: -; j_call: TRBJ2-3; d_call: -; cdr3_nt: TGTGCCAGCAGCTTAGTGGCGGGGGCCACAGATACGCAGTATTTT; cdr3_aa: CASSLVAGATDTQYF
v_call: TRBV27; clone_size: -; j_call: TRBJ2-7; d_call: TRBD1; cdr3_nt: TGTGCCAGCAGAACGTTAGGGACAGGGATCTACGAGCAGTACTTC; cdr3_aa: CASRTLGTGIYEQYF
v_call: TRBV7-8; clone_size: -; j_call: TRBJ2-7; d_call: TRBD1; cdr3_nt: TGTGCCAGCAGCCTTCAACGACAGGGTGGCGAGCAGTACTTC; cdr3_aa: CASSLQRQGGEQYF
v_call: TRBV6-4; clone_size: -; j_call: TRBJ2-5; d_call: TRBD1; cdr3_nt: TGTGCCAGCAGTGAACACGCGACAGGGGTGGAGACCCAGTACTTC; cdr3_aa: CASSEHATGVETQYF
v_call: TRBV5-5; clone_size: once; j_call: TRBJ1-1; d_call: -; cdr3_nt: TGTGCCAGCAGCCCGGGGGGGTATGATGACACTGAAGCTTTCTTT; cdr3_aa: CASSPGGYDDTEAFF
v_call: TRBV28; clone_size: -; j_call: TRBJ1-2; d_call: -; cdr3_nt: TGTGCCAGCAGTTTTTCCAAACTCTATGGCTACACCTTC; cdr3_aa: CASSFSKLYGYTF
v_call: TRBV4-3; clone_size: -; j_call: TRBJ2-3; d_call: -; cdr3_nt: TGCGCCAGCAGCGACAGGATCTCTAGCACAGATACGCAGTATTTT; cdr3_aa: CASSDRISSTDTQYF
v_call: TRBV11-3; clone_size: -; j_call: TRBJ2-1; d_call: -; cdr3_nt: TGTGCCAGCAGCTTAGGGGTGTTGGAAACTAGGCCTGAGCAGTTCTTC; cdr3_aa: CASSLGVLETRPEQFF
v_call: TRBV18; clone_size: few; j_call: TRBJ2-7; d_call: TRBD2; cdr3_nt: TGTGCCAGCCGGGAGGCCAACGAGCAGTACTTC; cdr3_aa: CASREANEQYF
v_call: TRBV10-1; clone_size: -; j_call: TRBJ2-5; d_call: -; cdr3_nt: TGCGCCAGCAGTGAGGGTTGTGGCGGGGCCCAAGAGACCCAGTACTTC; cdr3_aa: CASSEGCGGAQETQYF
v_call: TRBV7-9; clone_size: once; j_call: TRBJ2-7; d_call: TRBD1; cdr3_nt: TGTGCCAGCACCCAACCCGGGACAGGGACGTACGAGCAGTACTTC; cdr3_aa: CASTQPGTGTYEQYF